The TCR beta chain described here comes from a study of monozygotic twins with inflammatory bowel disease. Study findings and constraints: Fewer clonotypes were shared with others by IBD patients than by healthy twins, especially with disease activity.

Reanalyzing the 5' RACE reads, TCRdb keeps one entry per CDR3 protein, without DNA. Its table records about 160,000 distinct CDR3 sequences. On this clonotype: Antigen unknown.

The CDR3 has 16 residues. Germline V gene lookup returns CDR1 LNHNV and CDR2 YYDKDF (reference sequence). Sequencing was done on a sample of blood. The TCR was taken from a human donor with ulcerative colitis or Crohn's disease, or a healthy co-twin of an affected twin (not recorded which). This chain connects TRBV15 to TRBJ1-1; the TCRdb call, TRBD1, lacks DNA for checking. CDR3 amino acids: CATSRGRGASNTEAFF. The whole variable domain, filled in from reference TRBV15 and TRBJ1-1, reads DAMVIQNPRYQVTQFGKPVTLSCSQTLNHNVMYWYQQKSSQAPKLLFHYYDKDFNNEADTPDNFQSRRPNTSFCFLDIRSPGLGDTAMYLCATSRGRGASNTEAFFGQGTRLTVV.